Here is one TCR beta chain with its context. These data are taken from a study of STAT5B mutations in CD4+ large granular lymphocyte leukemia. Germline loops: CDR1 SEHNR, CDR2 FQNEAQ (reference sequence). The CDR3 extends over 11 amino acids. V lost 8 bases and J 11 bases, leaving 15 bases between the germline ends. TCRdb's copy holds only in-frame clones and misses some; the assay was immunoSEQ multiplex PCR. Of about 50,000 clones listed, about 86% were seen once; the top ten hold 0.3% to 0.45%. The sample was CD4+ T cells from blood buffy coats. The sequence came from a human donor in good health. The V call is TRBV7-9, the J call TRBJ2-5; a possible D gene is TRBD1 (6 bases). This CDR3 reads CASGQHLEQYF. The CDR3 DNA sequence: TGTGCCAGCGGACAGCATCTGGAGCAGTACTTC. Full variable domain (outside the CDR3, taken from reference TRBV7-9 and TRBJ2-5): DTGVSQNPRHKITKRGQNVTFRCDPISEHNRLYWYRQTLGQGPEFLTYFQNEAQLEKSRLLSDRFSAERPKGSFSTLEIQRTEQGDSAMYLCASGQHLEQYFGPGTRLLVL.